The 13 T cell receptor beta chains below all came from one sample that was sequenced in a study of PD-1 blockade in classical Hodgkin lymphoma. Time point defined: cycle 4 day 1 (C4D1), after less than 7 weeks of nivolumab. Relapses following autologous stem cell transplantation were seen in all patients, with brentuximab vedotin exposure varying. Produced via immunoSEQ multiplex PCR; TCRdb's table is partial and in-frame only. Seen here are roughly 36,000 clones, just over 75% observed once, and the top ten hold roughly 9.8%. Sequencing used peripheral blood mononuclear cells (PBMCs), obtained before the fourth cycle of nivolumab. The origin of the receptors is a human donor with classical Hodgkin lymphoma.

The chain employs TRBV18 and TRBJ2-7; 8 positions agree with TRBD1. Germline CDR1 reads KGHSH; CDR2 reads LQKENI. The J segment lost 3 bases and the V segment lost 6 bases, leaving 10 bases of the junction unmatched. This CDR3 spans 15 amino acids. The CDR3 here is CASSPGQAYVYEQYF. CDR3 coding DNA: TGTGCCAGCTCCCCGGGACAGGCATATGTCTACGAGCAGTACTTC.

The rearrangement uses TRBV5-1 and TRBJ2-4; 11 bases are shared with TRBD1. This CDR3 contains 20 residues. Germline CDR1 SGHRS, CDR2 YFSETQ. Unmatched junction bases numbered 14, after V lost 3 bases and J lost 0 bases. CDR3 in DNA: TGCGCCAGCAGCTCCGGACAGGGGGCTGGGGATCTACTAGCCAAAAACATTCAGTACTTC. Translating it yields CASSSGQGAGDLLAKNIQYF.

The gene calls are TRBV7-2 and TRBJ2-7; TRBD1 might be the D (5 bases). The CDR3 contains 13 residues. V was clipped by 1 base and J by 3 bases, with 7 bases between them. The germline CDR1 and CDR2 sequences are SGHTA and FQGNSA. CDR3 bases: TGTGCCAGCAGCTTAGGCGGACACTACGAGCAGTACTTC. Translated, it gives CASSLGGHYEQYF.

This chain uses TRBV27 with TRBJ2-4; a weak D match, TRBD2 (6 bases). Trimming took off 5 bases at V and 0 bases at J, with 14 bases between the two ends. CDR3 length: 16 amino acids. Per the germline V gene, CDR1 is MNHEY and CDR2 is SMNVEV (reference sequence). CDR3: CASSPGRNLAKNIQYF. CDR3 coding DNA: TGTGCCAGCAGTCCAGGGAGGAATTTAGCCAAAAACATTCAGTACTTC.

This clone rates as medium-sized (0.01 to 0.1%). The V call is TRBV7-9, the J call TRBJ1-4; D might be TRBD1 (5 bases). This CDR3 is built from 14 residues. V lost 5 bases to trimming and J lost 8 bases, with 15 bases between them. Germline CDR1 is SEHNR and CDR2 is FQNEAQ (reference sequence). CDR3 sequence (DNA): TGTGCCAGCAGCCCCGAGGGGCGTCGGGAAAAACTGTTTTTT. Amino acid sequence: CASSPEGRREKLFF.

V gene TRBV2 combines with J gene TRBJ2-5, with 11 bases identical to TRBD1. The CDR3 length is 13 residues. Trimming cost V 6 bases and J 5 bases; bases outside gene matches: 2. From germline, CDR1 is SNHLY and CDR2 FYNNEI. This CDR3 reads CASSRDRGETQYF. CDR3 DNA: TGTGCCAGCAGCCGGGACAGGGGGGAGACCCAGTACTTC.

The V call is TRBV7-2, the J call TRBJ2-7; tentative D call: TRBD2 (6 bases). V lost 1 base, J lost 2 bases, and 9 bases lay in between. The CDR3 is 14 residues long. Germline CDR1 reads SGHTA; CDR2 reads FQGNSA. CDR3 DNA: TGTGCCAGCAGCTTAGAGGCGGGGACCTACGAGCAGTACTTC. This translates into CASSLEAGTYEQYF.

The V and J genes are TRBV5-1 and TRBJ2-2; no firm D call. This CDR3 contains 12 residues. The germline V gene has CDR1 SGHRS and CDR2 YFSETQ. The V gene lost 7 bases and the J gene lost 7 bases, with 11 bases spanning the gap. The CDR3 DNA reads TGCGCCAGCGGTGCGCGAAGCGGGGAGCTGTTTTTT. Translation gives CASGARSGELFF.

The V gene is TRBV7-2, the J gene TRBJ2-5; D is possibly TRBD1 (5 bases). V was shortened by 5 bases and J by 4 bases, with 14 bases between the two germline ends. This CDR3 contains 14 residues. CDR1 SGHTA and CDR2 FQGNSA come from the germline V gene. The CDR3 region is CASSPQGRGETQYF. CDR3 nucleotide sequence: TGTGCCAGCAGCCCCCAGGGAAGGGGAGAGACCCAGTACTTC.

V and J are TRBV19 and TRBJ2-4, with 12 positions matching TRBD1. The germline CDR1 and CDR2 sequences are LNHDA and SQIVND (reference sequence). V was pared by 1 base and J by 8 bases, with 0 bases of the junction left unmatched. This CDR3 spans 14 amino acids. The CDR3 loop is CASSIGDRGHIQYF. In DNA, the CDR3 is TGTGCCAGTAGTATAGGGGACAGGGGGCACATTCAGTACTTC. The complete variable domain, with remaining parts taken from reference TRBV19 and TRBJ2-4, reads DGGITQSPKYLFRKEGQNVTLSCEQNLNHDAMYWYRQDPGQGLRLIYYSQIVNDFQKGDIAEGYSVSREKKESFPLTVTSAQKNPTAFYLCASSIGDRGHIQYFGAGTRLSVL.

The gene calls are TRBV19 and TRBJ1-2; the D gene is possibly TRBD1 (6 bases). The germline V and J ends were trimmed by 8 bases and 3 bases, with 10 bases remaining between them. CDR1 and CDR2 (germline): LNHDA, SQIVND (reference sequence). The CDR3 is 12 residues long. CDR3 sequence: CASSRQDYGYTF. The CDR3 DNA is TGTGCCAGTTCCCGACAGGACTATGGCTACACCTTC.

This clone has only a few counts. CDR3: CASSIQANSGNTIYF. CDR3 DNA: TGTGCCAGTAGTATACAGGCGAACTCTGGAAACACCATATATTTT. This sequence joins TRBV19 and TRBJ1-3; D remains unclear. The CDR3 consists of 15 residues. From germline, CDR1 is LNHDA and CDR2 SQIVND (reference sequence). Trimming cost V 2 bases and J 0 bases, with 8 bases left between them.

The genes are TRBV6-5 and TRBJ1-2; D ambiguous. Germline-derived CDR1 and CDR2 are MNHEY and SVGAGI. V shed 4 bases and J shed 0 bases, with 6 bases lying between them. This CDR3 comprises 13 residues. CDR3 protein: CASSFSPNYGYTF. The CDR3, as DNA: TGTGCCAGCAGTTTTTCACCTAACTATGGCTACACCTTC.